This record looks at one T cell receptor (beta chain) sequence and its context. Antigen unknown. This entry belongs to a study of T cell responses to AZD1222 COVID-19 vaccine. Repertoires were generated with immunoSEQ multiplex PCR, while TCRdb's copy carries only in-frame clones and drops some. The profile covers about 140,000 clones, with about 90% appearing a single time and 7.5% to 8% taken by the ten largest. Study findings and constraints: Spike-specific TCR breadth and depth both grew after two AZD1222 doses.

The sequence came from an adult who received the MenACWY meningococcal vaccine as a control. The source was peripheral blood, collected 28 days after the second dose of the MenACWY control vaccine.

CDR3 loop: CASSVGGDRSLLDSPLHF. DNA for the CDR3: TGTGCCAGCAGCGTAGGAGGTGACCGGAGCCTACTGGATTCACCCCTCCACTTT. The V gene is TRBV9, the J gene TRBJ1-6; D uncertain. Deletions cut 0 bases from V and 8 bases from J, with 21 bases between. The CDR3 sequence is 18 residues long. Germline CDR1 reads SGDLS; CDR2 reads YYNGEE.